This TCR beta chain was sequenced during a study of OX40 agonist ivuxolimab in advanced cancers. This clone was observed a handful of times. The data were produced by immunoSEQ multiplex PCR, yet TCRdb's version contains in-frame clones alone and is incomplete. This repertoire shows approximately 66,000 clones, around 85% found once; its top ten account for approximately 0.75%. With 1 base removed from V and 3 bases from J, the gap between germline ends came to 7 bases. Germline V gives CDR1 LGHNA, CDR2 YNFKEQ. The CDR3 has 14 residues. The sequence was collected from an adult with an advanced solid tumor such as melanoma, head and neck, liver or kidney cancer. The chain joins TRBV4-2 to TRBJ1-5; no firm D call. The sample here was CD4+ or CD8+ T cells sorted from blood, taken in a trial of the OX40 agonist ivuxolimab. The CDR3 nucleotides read TGTGCCAGCAGCCAAGGCGGGATCAATCAGCCCCAGCATTTT. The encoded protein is CASSQGGINQPQHF.